This entry lists 7 T cell receptor beta chains sequenced from one sample in a study of blood T cell repertoires in COVID-19. Only in-frame clones appear in the TCRdb table, and some are missing; sequencing was by immunoSEQ multiplex PCR. The sample includes 250,000 to 300,000 clones, 75% to 85% of them seen just once. Sequences were obtained from peripheral blood. The receptors were gathered from a man aged 45-60 years with active or convalescent COVID-19.

This sequence joins TRBV9 and TRBJ2-5; D possibly corresponds to TRBD1 (6 bases). With 4 bases removed from V and 2 bases from J, the gap between germline ends came to 9 bases. The germline gives CDR1 SGDLS, CDR2 YYNGEE. There are 13 residues in the CDR3. The CDR3: CASSPGTQETQYF. CDR3 nucleotide sequence: TGTGCCAGCAGCCCGGGGACACAAGAGACCCAGTACTTC.

The chain recombines TRBV3-1 (or the pseudogene TRBV3-2) with TRBJ1-4; no definite D call. Germline CDR1 and CDR2: LGHDT and YNNKEL (reference sequence). The CDR3 runs to 16 residues. The V end lost 1 base, the J end lost 0 bases, and 9 bases lay between the germline ends. CDR3 sequence: CASSQAGGTTNEKLFF. Here the CDR3 DNA reads TGTGCCAGCAGCCAAGCGGGTGGAACAACTAATGAAAAACTGTTTTTT.

The CDR3, as DNA: TGTGCCAGCAGCTTAAGCCGAAGAGAGACCCAGTACTTC. Its protein product is CASSLSRRETQYF. The chain employs TRBV7-2 and TRBJ2-5; no clear D gene. Trimming took 2 bases from V and 4 from J, leaving 8 bases between them. Germline CDR1 is SGHTA and CDR2 is FQGNSA. The CDR3 runs 13 residues.

The rearrangement uses TRBV5-1 and TRBJ2-1, with 10 bases matching TRBD2. Germline trimming cut 3 bases from V and 5 bases from J; bases unmatched to any gene: 5. From germline, CDR1 is SGHRS and CDR2 YFSETQ. The CDR3 length is 15 residues. The CDR3 DNA follows: TGCGCCAGCAGCTATCTAGCGGGAGCGGACAATGAGCAGTTCTTC. Translation: CASSYLAGADNEQFF.

This clone was found once. The gene calls are TRBV3-1 (or the pseudogene TRBV3-2) and TRBJ1-3, with TRBD1 matching over 7 bases. CDR3 length: 19 residues. Germline CDR1 LGHDT, CDR2 YNNKEL (reference sequence). Trimming took 4 bases from V and 2 from J; bases not matched to a gene: 17. DNA of the CDR3: TGTGCCAGCAGCCCTTTACTTCCGGGACAGAGATCCCCTGGAAACACCATATATTTT. Translating gives CASSPLLPGQRSPGNTIYF.

The V gene is TRBV30, the J gene TRBJ1-1, with D perhaps matching TRBD1 (5 bases). The CDR3 is 12 amino acids. The V and J ends lost 5 bases and 0 bases respectively, with 7 bases between them. Germline values: CDR1 GTSNPN, CDR2 SVGIG (reference sequence). The CDR3 reads CAWDSMNTEAFF. CDR3 DNA sequence: TGTGCCTGGGACAGCATGAACACTGAAGCTTTCTTT.

This chain joins TRBV28 and TRBJ2-7; no clear D gene. Trimming took off 4 bases at V and 9 bases at J, with 10 bases between the two ends. Looked up from germline, CDR1 is MDHEN and CDR2 is SYDVKM. This CDR3 is built from 11 residues. CDR3: CASSSQTGQYF. CDR3 sequence (DNA): TGTGCCAGCAGTTCCCAAACGGGGCAGTACTTC.